What follows are 5 T cell receptor beta chains derived from one specimen sequenced in a study of blood T cell repertoires in COVID-19 (dated by TCRdb to 2018 to 2020). Library creation used the immunoSEQ multiplex PCR assay. The immuneACCESS repertoire file appears here via TCRdb, limited to in-frame rearrangements. These files lack a portion of the clones; in checked studies, under half of the deficit traces to unresolved V genes, and the cause of the others is not known. This sample comprises roughly 150,000 clones, about nine tenths of them detected only once. Roughly 3.9% of the sample goes to the ten largest clones. The sequenced material came from PBMCs or T cells enriched from blood (not recorded which). These TCRs come from a man in his fifties who had recovered from COVID-19.

This rearrangement joins TRBV7-3 to TRBJ2-3; D is uncertain. The V end lost 4 bases, the J end lost 2 bases, and 7 bases lay between the germline ends. CDR1 is SGHTA and CDR2 is FQGTGA in the germline V gene. The CDR3 loop spans 13 amino acids. The CDR3, as DNA: TGTGCCAGCAGCTCAACCCACACAGATACGCAGTATTTT. This translates into CASSSTHTDTQYF.

This chain connects TRBV7-9 to TRBJ2-6; 10 bases match TRBD1. Germline-derived CDR1 and CDR2 are SEHNR and FQNEAQ (reference sequence). V dropped 5 bases and J dropped 4; count of bases not matched to a gene: 8. This CDR3 is built from 17 residues. CDR3 loop: CASSRVTGGAGANVLTF. The CDR3 region has the DNA TGTGCCAGCAGCCGTGTGACAGGGGGCGCGGGGGCCAACGTCCTGACTTTC.

V and J are TRBV20-1 and TRBJ1-1, with D hard to call. Germline assignment: CDR1 DFQATT and CDR2 SNEGSKA (reference sequence). The CDR3 is 11 amino acids. The V gene lost 5 bases and the J gene lost 5 bases, with 9 bases spanning the gap. The CDR3: CSADLPTEAFF. CDR3 DNA sequence: TGCAGTGCTGACTTGCCGACTGAAGCTTTCTTT.

V gene TRBV6-5 combines with J gene TRBJ2-7; tentatively, D is TRBD1 (6 bases). The ends were cut back, 5 bases at V and 3 bases at J, with 8 bases in the middle. The CDR3 has 12 residues. CDR1 is MNHEY, CDR2 SVGAGI, per germline. The CDR3 is CASSRDIYEQYF. CDR3 nucleotide sequence: TGTGCCAGCAGTAGGGACATCTACGAGCAGTACTTC.

This clone appeared once. The chain combines TRBV30 with TRBJ2-3, with D maybe TRBD1 (6 bases). V was clipped by 5 bases and J by 3 bases, with 21 bases between them. CDR1 and CDR2 from the germline V gene are GTSNPN and SVGIG (reference sequence). This CDR3 spans 16 amino acids. This chain's CDR3 is CAWVPGVSTITDTQYF. Written as DNA, the CDR3 is TGTGCCTGGGTCCCAGGGGTGTCAACAATAACAGATACGCAGTATTTT.